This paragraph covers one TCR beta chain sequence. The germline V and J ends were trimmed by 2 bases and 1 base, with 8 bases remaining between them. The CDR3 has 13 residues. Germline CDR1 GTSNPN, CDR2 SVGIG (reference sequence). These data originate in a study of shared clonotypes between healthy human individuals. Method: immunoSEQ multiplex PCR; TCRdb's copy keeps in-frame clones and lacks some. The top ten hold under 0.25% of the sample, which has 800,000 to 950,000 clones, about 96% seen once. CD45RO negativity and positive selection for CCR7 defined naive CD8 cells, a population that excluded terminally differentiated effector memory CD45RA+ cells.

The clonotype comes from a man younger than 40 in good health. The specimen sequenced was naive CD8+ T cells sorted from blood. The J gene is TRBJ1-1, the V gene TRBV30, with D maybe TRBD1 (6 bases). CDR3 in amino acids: CAWSRGTNTEAFF. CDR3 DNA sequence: TGTGCCTGGAGTAGGGGGACGAACACTGAAGCTTTCTTT.